This TCR beta chain was found in a study of CD4 T cells in relation to SARS-CoV-2 and coronaviruses. Here immunoSEQ multiplex PCR was the method, and the copy in TCRdb shows in-frame clones only, minus some. The table has some 30,000 clones, 60% to 85% seen once. CD4+ T cells from unexposed donors were obtained before the COVID-19 pandemic (2011-2018). Isolation of CD4+ T cells took place after about 9 days in culture. Unexposed-donor CD4+ T cells were probed with SARS-CoV-2 S/N and four cold-coronavirus spikes, cells permitting. A note on this clone: Its matching antigen is unknown.

Looked up from germline, CDR1 is LNHDA and CDR2 is SQIVND (reference sequence). The trim removed 5 bases at V and 6 bases at J, leaving 7 bases unmatched. This CDR3 spans 15 amino acids. The rearrangement links TRBV19 to TRBJ2-2; 9 bases align to TRBD1. This clonotype was sampled from a human donor in good health. The sequencing sample was made of CD4+ T cells from PBMCs, cultured in vitro. In DNA form, the CDR3 reads TGTGCCAGTAGTTCCGGGACAGGGTCCCCCGGGGAGCTGTTTTTT. The encoded protein is CASSSGTGSPGELFF.